A single T cell receptor (beta chain) is shown here with its context. Antigen unknown. It was RNA transcripts that yielded the amplified TCR beta CDR3 regions. RT-PCR in the first round (using the HTBI primer set) targeted the TCR CDR3. In TCRdb, the multiplex PCR reads were re-called with MiXCR into one record per CDR3 protein. The table records roughly 500,000 distinct CDR3 sequences, about 16% of them present only once. CDR3 length: 13 residues. Per germline, CDR1 MNHEY and CDR2 SMNVEV (reference sequence). The V and J ends lost 6 bases and 10 bases respectively, with 13 bases between them. The source of the sample is a study of T cells in Graves' hyperthyroidism and ophthalmopathy. The wider study: It was at initial diagnosis, before any treatment, that peripheral blood was collected. Study results and caveats: Most expanded thyroid clonotypes above 0.001 recurred in blood. By a 13 V-J model, ophthalmopathy was set apart from stable hyperthyroidism.

Criteria for exclusion of patients were uncontrolled infection, other autoimmune disease, pregnancy or lactation. Sequencing was carried out using blood. The clonotype comes from a woman aged 25 to 39 with Graves' ophthalmopathy. V usage is TRBV27 and J usage is TRBJ1-6, with a weak D call TRBD1 (6 bases). The CDR3 DNA follows: TGTGCCAGCAGCCGGACAGATCGATCACCCCTCCACTTT. This translates into CASSRTDRSPLHF.